This passage covers 21 T cell receptor beta chains from one sample sequenced in a study of blood T cells in healthy people across ages. The authors ran a second PCR of about 7 to 11 cycles using a sample-barcoded 5' primer and a J-beta primer mix. TCRdb reanalysed the 5' RACE reads using MiXCR and keeps one entry per CDR3 protein. The table lists around 800,000 distinct CDR3 sequences, around 62% of them singletons, with approximately 30% in the top ten. Sequenced input: blood. These receptors were taken from a man aged 25-45 years in good health.

The gene calls are TRBV29-1 and TRBJ2-1, with D possibly TRBD2 on 5 matching bases. In germline, CDR1 is SQVTM, CDR2 ANQGSEA. V was clipped by 1 base and J by 0 bases, with 10 bases between them. The CDR3 spans 15 residues. CDR3 residues: CSVEVLGSSYNEQFF. The CDR3 DNA reads TGCAGCGTTGAAGTTCTGGGGAGCTCCTACAATGAGCAGTTCTTC.

This clonotype was observed many times. The chain has TRBV6-4 and TRBJ2-1, with unresolved D. Trimming took off 3 bases at V and 2 bases at J, with 8 bases between the two ends. The CDR3 totals 14 residues. Germline CDR1 is MRHNA and CDR2 is SNTAGT. DNA for the CDR3: TGTGCCAGCAGTGAATCTGGGACCTACAATGAGCAGTTCTTC. Translation: CASSESGTYNEQFF.

The rearrangement links TRBV20-1 to TRBJ2-7; the match to TRBD1 covers 10 bases. Losses at the gene ends were 0 bases for V and 3 bases for J; bases not matched to a gene: 5. Germline CDR1 and CDR2: DFQATT and SNEGSKA (reference sequence). The CDR3 has 15 residues. The CDR3 DNA is TGCAGTGCTAGAGACCGGGACAGGGGAAGCTACGAGCAGTACTTC. Translated, it gives CSARDRDRGSYEQYF.

The chain joins TRBV9 to TRBJ1-2, with D unclear. The ends were cut back, 3 bases at V and 5 bases at J, with 8 bases in the middle. Germline lookup yields CDR1 SGDLS and CDR2 YYNGEE. This CDR3 is built from 12 residues. Here the CDR3 reads CASSDDFYGYTF. The CDR3, as DNA: TGTGCCAGCAGCGATGACTTTTATGGCTACACCTTC.

The chain recombines TRBV6-6 with TRBJ2-3; possibly TRBD1 or TRBD2 for D (5 bases each). This CDR3 has 11 residues. Looked up from germline, CDR1 is MNHNY and CDR2 is SVGAGI (reference sequence). Trimming removed 0 bases at V and 13 bases at J, with 8 bases between. The CDR3 DNA sequence: TGTGCCAGCAGTTACTCGGGGGTGAAGTATTTT. Its translation: CASSYSGVKYF.

This chain connects TRBV5-6 to TRBJ2-1, with D perhaps matching TRBD2 (6 bases). The CDR3 extends over 15 amino acids. Trimming cost V 0 bases and J 5 bases, with 12 bases left between them. Germline values: CDR1 SGHDT, CDR2 YYEEEE. The CDR3 DNA reads TGTGCCAGCAGCTTGGGGGGTCGGGAGCACAATGAGCAGTTCTTC. Protein: CASSLGGREHNEQFF.

The genes are TRBV4-3 and TRBJ2-7; D uncertain. This CDR3 spans 14 amino acids. Germline CDR1 is LGHNA and CDR2 is YSLEER. With 2 bases removed from V and 9 bases from J, the gap between germline ends came to 17 bases. The CDR3, as DNA: TGCGCCAGCAGCCAAAATAGAGTGGGCGATGCGCAGTACTTC. Translation: CASSQNRVGDAQYF.

On this clonotype itself: One base away lies a much larger clone, so this may be a sequencing read error. V is TRBV7-9 and J is TRBJ2-1, with D maybe TRBD2 (6 bases). Deletions cut 1 base from V and 10 bases from J, with 11 bases between. CDR3 length equals 13 residues. The germline V gene has CDR1 SEHNR and CDR2 FQNEAQ (reference sequence). DNA for the CDR3: TGTGCCAGCAGCTTAGAACTAGCCCAGGAGCAGTTCTTC. It codes for CASSLELAQEQFF.

The V gene is TRBV7-8, the J gene TRBJ2-3; D assignment may be TRBD1 or TRBD2 (5 bases each). There are 14 residues in the CDR3. V lost 9 bases, J lost 5 bases, and 18 bases lay in between. Germline loops: CDR1 SGHVS, CDR2 FQNEAQ. The CDR3 DNA is TGTGCCAGTAAGCTCGAGGGGATTGGAGATACGCAGTATTTT. Translation: CASKLEGIGDTQYF.

V is TRBV14 and J is TRBJ2-3, with TRBD2 identical over 13 bases. Germline lookup yields CDR1 SGHDN and CDR2 FVKESK. The CDR3 is 18 residues long. Losses at the gene ends were 0 bases for V and 1 base for J; bases not matched to a gene: 4. CDR3 sequence: CASSQEGLAGRRTDTQYF. CDR3 sequence (DNA): TGTGCCAGCAGCCAAGAGGGACTAGCGGGGAGACGCACAGATACGCAGTATTTT.

The rearrangement links TRBV2 to TRBJ2-1; 9 bases are a match to TRBD2. The ends lost 10 bases at V and 10 bases at J; junction bases unmatched: 11. This CDR3 is 13 amino acids long. Germline CDR1 reads SNHLY; CDR2 reads FYNNEI. CDR3 sequence: CATVGGRVKEQFF. In DNA form, the CDR3 reads TGTGCCACGGTTGGCGGGAGGGTTAAGGAGCAGTTCTTC.

The CDR3 spells CASRRGTGIYREQYF. CDR3 nucleotides: TGTGCCAGCAGGCGCGGGACAGGGATTTATCGCGAGCAGTACTTC. V is TRBV6-5 and J is TRBJ2-7; 9 bases align to TRBD1. The CDR3 has 15 residues. Trimming at V came to 6 bases and at J to 6 bases, leaving 12 bases not matched to a gene. The germline gives CDR1 MNHEY, CDR2 SVGAGI.

CDR3 DNA: TGCGCCAGCAGCCAAGTCGGTGGACTAGCTATATGGCAAGAGACCCAGTACTTC. Amino acid sequence: CASSQVGGLAIWQETQYF. The chain combines TRBV4-1 with TRBJ2-5; 8 bases agree with TRBD2. Germline V gene data show CDR1 as MGHRA and CDR2 as YSYEKL. Trimming cost V 1 base and J 2 bases; bases outside gene matches: 12. CDR3 size: 18 residues.

The chain recombines TRBV27 with TRBJ2-5; D not resolved. The closer fit of TRBJ2-7 to the DNA end suggests the J call may be wrong. The CDR3 is made up of 9 amino acids. Germline-derived CDR1 and CDR2 are MNHEY and SMNVEV (reference sequence). The CDR3 nucleotides are TGTGCCAGCAGTTGCGAGCAGTACTTC. This gives the protein CASSCEQYF.

This clonotype was counted only a few times. The rearrangement joins TRBV28 to TRBJ2-1, with D hard to call. V was clipped by 3 bases and J by 0 bases, with 12 bases between them. The length of the CDR3 is 16 residues. Germline CDR1 and CDR2: MDHEN and SYDVKM. The DNA of the CDR3 is TGTGCCAGCAGTTTCTCCTCGCGAACCTCCTACAATGAGCAGTTCTTC. Its protein is CASSFSSRTSYNEQFF.

V is TRBV27 and J is TRBJ2-7; 8 nucleotides line up with TRBD1. The CDR3 has 15 residues. Germline CDR1 is MNHEY and CDR2 is SMNVEV (reference sequence). V lost 6 bases to trimming and J lost 1 base; unmatched junction nucleotides: 8. DNA of the CDR3: TGTGCCAGCAGCCCTCGACAGGGGCGTTCCTACGAGCAGTACTTC. It specifies CASSPRQGRSYEQYF.

J is TRBJ1-6 and V is TRBV6-5; 9 positions agree with TRBD1. The CDR3 contains 15 residues. Trimming took 0 bases from V and 10 from J; bases not matched to a gene: 4. CDR1 MNHEY and CDR2 SVGAGI come from the germline V gene. The CDR3 DNA reads TGTGCCAGCAGTTACTCGTGGACAGGGGCCTCACCCCTCCACTTT. Translation gives CASSYSWTGASPLHF.

This chain links TRBV1 with TRBJ2-1; the tabulated D call, TRBD2, remains unverified against the DNA. TRBV1 is tagged as a pseudogene. This CDR3 is built from 13 residues. CDR3 DNA sequence: TGCACCAGCAGCCAATCAGGGCCCAATGAGCAGTTCTTC. This encodes CTSSQSGPNEQFF.

The chain has TRBV15 and TRBJ1-2; 7 nucleotides match TRBD1. Germline V gene sequence: CDR1 LNHNV, CDR2 YYDKDF (reference sequence). This CDR3 spans 13 amino acids. V was clipped by 5 bases and J by 7 bases; unmatched bases: 7. CDR3 protein: CATSRQGSGGYTF. In DNA, the CDR3 is TGTGCCACCAGCCGACAGGGAAGCGGTGGCTACACCTTC.

The V gene is TRBV28, the J gene TRBJ2-1; D is possibly TRBD1 (8 bases). V dropped 5 bases and J dropped 13 bases, with 27 bases sitting between them. The germline V gene has CDR1 MDHEN and CDR2 SYDVKM. This CDR3 has 16 amino acids. The CDR3 region is CASSLDRGGIQETQFF. The CDR3 DNA reads TGTGCCAGCAGTCTCGACAGGGGAGGGATCCAAGAGACCCAGTTCTTC.

This chain connects TRBV10-3 to TRBJ2-2; D is undetermined. The germline V and J ends were trimmed by 4 bases and 4 bases, with 13 bases remaining between them. This CDR3 has 15 residues. Germline assignment: CDR1 ENHRY and CDR2 SYGVKD. CDR3 residues: CAISASGGTTGELFF. In DNA, the CDR3 is TGTGCCATCAGTGCCTCCGGCGGTACCACCGGGGAGCTGTTTTTT.